The next 18 T cell receptor beta chains were all read from a single sample in a study of T cells after yellow fever vaccination. Using its own MiXCR run on the 5' RACE reads, TCRdb lists one record per CDR3 protein. The sample lists a few hundred thousand distinct CDR3 sequences; 6.5% to 8.5% were seen once. Sequences were derived from CD4+ T cells sorted from PBMCs, sampled 15 days after the yellow fever booster vaccination. The receptors were sampled from a man in his thirties or forties who received the YFV17D yellow fever vaccine.

The V call is TRBV18, the J call TRBJ2-5; D gene uncertain. Germline loops: CDR1 KGHSH, CDR2 LQKENI. The CDR3 is 12 residues long. V was clipped by 5 bases and J by 3 bases, with 7 bases between them. The CDR3 sequence is CASSEVEETQYF. CDR3 DNA sequence: TGTGCCAGCTCAGAAGTGGAAGAGACCCAGTACTTC.

There are a few counts of this clonotype. The chain uses TRBV18 and TRBJ2-7, with TRBD2 as a possible D gene (6 bases). CDR1 is KGHSH, CDR2 LQKENI, per germline. V was shortened by 3 bases and J by 4 bases, with 10 bases between the two germline ends. The CDR3 has 13 residues. The CDR3 protein is CASSPGSLYEQYF. The CDR3 coding sequence is TGTGCCAGCTCACCCGGGAGCCTTTACGAGCAGTACTTC.

This clonotype was detected many times. CDR3 region: CASSFQGAFTGELFF. In DNA, the CDR3 is TGCGCCAGCAGCTTCCAGGGAGCCTTCACCGGGGAGCTGTTTTTT. The chain links TRBV5-1 to TRBJ2-2; tentatively, D is TRBD1 or TRBD2 (5 bases each). Germline lookup yields CDR1 SGHRS and CDR2 YFSETQ. V shed 2 bases and J shed 4 bases, with 12 bases lying between them. The CDR3 is 15 amino acids.

This clonotype was found a few times. The CDR3 coding sequence is TGTGCCAGCAGCTACCACAGGGCAGATACGCAGTATTTT. Encoded protein: CASSYHRADTQYF. The chain employs TRBV7-3 and TRBJ2-3, with D maybe TRBD1 (6 bases). Trimming stripped 4 bases from V and 4 bases from J, with 9 bases between. This CDR3 contains 13 residues. The germline V gene has CDR1 SGHTA and CDR2 FQGTGA.

V is TRBV20-1 and J is TRBJ2-1; TRBD2 matches 9 bases. V was pared by 7 bases and J by 6 bases, with 7 bases of the junction left unmatched. CDR1 and CDR2 (germline): DFQATT, SNEGSKA (reference sequence). The CDR3 sequence is 13 residues long. This CDR3 is CSVSGRRGNEQFF. CDR3 bases: TGCAGTGTTAGCGGGAGAAGGGGCAATGAGCAGTTCTTC.

This clonotype has just a few counts. The chain joins TRBV20-1 to TRBJ2-3, with D unresolved. V was shortened by 0 bases and J by 4 bases, with 14 bases between the two germline ends. The germline gives CDR1 DFQATT, CDR2 SNEGSKA (reference sequence). This CDR3 has 15 residues. CDR3 nucleotide sequence: TGCAGTGCTAGAGAAGGACGGTCCGGGTCAGATACGCAGTATTTT. Encoded protein: CSAREGRSGSDTQYF.

This chain joins TRBV6-5 and TRBJ1-6; maybe TRBD1 (6 bases). CDR1 and CDR2 from the germline V gene are MNHEY and SVGAGI. This CDR3 has 14 amino acids. V was shortened by 5 bases and J by 3 bases, with 8 bases between the two germline ends. The CDR3 loop reads CASSPQGYNSPLHF. CDR3 DNA sequence: TGTGCCAGCAGTCCACAGGGCTATAATTCACCCCTCCACTTT.

This clonotype was picked up many times. The chain is built from TRBV2 and TRBJ2-3; possible D gene TRBD2, 5 bases. With 4 bases removed from V and 3 bases from J, the gap between germline ends came to 8 bases. Germline V CDR1 and CDR2: SNHLY, FYNNEI. This CDR3 region has 13 residues. The CDR3 nucleotides read TGTGCCAGCAGTGTTCGGGGAACAGATACGCAGTATTTT. Protein: CASSVRGTDTQYF. Complete variable domain (other parts from reference TRBV2 and TRBJ2-3): EPEVTQTPSHQVTQMGQEVILRCVPISNHLYFYWYRQILGQKVEFLVSFYNNEISEKSEIFDDQFSVERPDGSNFTLKIRSTKLEDSAMYFCASSVRGTDTQYFGPGTRLTVL.

This clonotype was seen many times. The CDR3 nucleotides read TGTGCCAGCAGCCCCAGACTAGCGGGAGGGACGACAAACACCGGGGAGCTGTTTTTT. This codes for CASSPRLAGGTTNTGELFF. This chain links TRBV7-6 with TRBJ2-2; 14 bases are a match to TRBD2. CDR1 SGHVS and CDR2 FNYEAQ come from the germline V gene. The CDR3 spans 19 residues. The J segment lost 2 bases and the V segment lost 5 bases, leaving 10 bases of the junction unmatched.

This chain uses TRBV20-1 with TRBJ1-1, with a weak D call TRBD1 (5 bases). Per the germline V gene, CDR1 is DFQATT and CDR2 is SNEGSKA (reference sequence). V lost 1 base and J 1 base, leaving 13 bases between the germline ends. This CDR3 region has 15 residues. The CDR3 DNA reads as TGCAGTGCTAGAGGGCAGGGAGGAAGGAACACTGAAGCTTTCTTT. It yields the protein CSARGQGGRNTEAFF.

This clonotype was recorded a few times. This rearrangement joins TRBV12-3 or TRBV12-4 to TRBJ2-2; 11 nucleotides line up with TRBD2. The V segment lost 6 bases and the J segment 6 bases; nucleotides outside the gene matches: 6. The CDR3 runs 15 residues. This CDR3 is CASRTGLADPGELFF. The CDR3 nucleotides read TGTGCCAGCAGGACGGGACTAGCGGACCCCGGGGAGCTGTTTTTT.

Turning to this clonotype: This may stem from a read error, because a much larger clone lies one nucleotide away. V usage is TRBV29-1 and J usage is TRBJ2-3; D unresolved. The CDR3 sequence is 14 residues long. Germline loops: CDR1 SQVTM, CDR2 ANQGSEA. The chain's CDR3 is CSVHGRLTADTHYF. CDR3 bases: TGCAGCGTCCATGGACGCCTTACGGCAGATACGCACTATTTT.

This clonotype appeared many times. CDR3 in amino acids: CSVVEDGYTF. The CDR3 nucleotides are TGCAGCGTTGTTGAGGATGGCTACACCTTC. The genes are TRBV29-1 and TRBJ1-2; D gene unclear. V dropped 4 bases and J dropped 6 bases, with 6 bases sitting between them. The CDR3 totals 10 residues. Germline assignment: CDR1 SQVTM and CDR2 ANQGSEA.

This clonotype occurred many times. The junction does not match germline at one end; this may be a read error. This chain joins TRBV6-2 or TRBV6-3 and TRBJ2-7; TRBD2 matches 11 bases. From germline, CDR1 is MNHEY and CDR2 SVGEGT. The CDR3 totals 14 residues. The CDR3 DNA is TGCGCCAGCAGGCTAGCGGGAGGCTCCTACGAGCAGTACTTC. Translation: CASRLAGGSYEQYF.

This clonotype was observed a few times. CDR3 residues: CASSRAGLAGVGEQFF. In DNA form, the CDR3 reads TGTGCCAGCAGCCGAGCGGGACTAGCGGGAGTTGGGGAGCAGTTCTTC. The J gene is TRBJ2-1, the V gene TRBV3-1; 14 bases line up with TRBD2. CDR1 is LGHDT, CDR2 YNNKEL, per germline (reference sequence). The V segment lost 4 bases and the J segment 10 bases; nucleotides outside the gene matches: 9. There are 16 residues in the CDR3.

A few counts support this clonotype. This sequence joins TRBV3-1 and TRBJ1-1; no reliable D call. V was clipped by 3 bases and J by 8 bases, with 7 bases between them. CDR3 length: 11 amino acids. CDR1 is LGHDT and CDR2 is YNNKEL in the germline V gene (reference sequence). For the CDR3, the DNA is TGTGCCAGCAGCCAGCTGGGAGAAGCTTTCTTT. It specifies CASSQLGEAFF.

This clonotype was detected a few times. The rearrangement joins TRBV15 to TRBJ2-7; TRBD1 is a possible D gene (6 bases). V dropped 0 bases and J dropped 1 base, with 19 bases sitting between them. The CDR3 has 18 residues. Germline values: CDR1 LNHNV, CDR2 YYDKDF (reference sequence). The CDR3 reads CATSRDLRQARGSYEQYF. The CDR3 DNA follows: TGTGCCACCAGCAGAGATCTACGACAGGCTAGGGGGTCCTACGAGCAGTACTTC.

Only a few counts were recorded for this clonotype. J is TRBJ2-2 and V is TRBV5-1; D could derive from TRBD1 or TRBD2 (5 bases each). This CDR3 comprises 15 residues. Germline-derived CDR1 and CDR2 are SGHRS and YFSETQ. The ends were cut back, 1 base at V and 9 bases at J, with 16 bases in the middle. The DNA of the CDR3 is TGCGCCAGCAGCTTGAGCGGTGTTGGGGCCCGGGAGCTGTTTTTT. Protein sequence: CASSLSGVGARELFF.